These 16 T cell receptor beta chains were sequenced from one sample in a study of T cells in women clearing cervical HPV infection. Sequencing used immunoSEQ multiplex PCR; TCRdb keeps in-frame clones, though not all of them. The sample table sets out approximately 18,000 clones. The sequenced material came from blood buffy coat. The receptor set was obtained from a woman aged 18 to 75 with a cervical HPV16 infection that either progressed to CIN3+ or cleared (not recorded which).

With regard to this clone: The read is 3 residues too short to cover the CDR3 end, so that end is filled in from the germline J gene. This sequence joins TRBV5-1 and TRBJ2-5; possibly TRBD1 for D (5 bases). Trimming removed 0 bases at V and 1 base at J, with 7 bases between. The CDR3 sequence is 14 residues long. Germline CDR1 is SGHRS and CDR2 is YFSETQ. The chain's CDR3 is CASSLGQTQETQYF. The covered CDR3 bases are TGCGCCAGCAGCTTGGGACAGACCCAAGAGACC.

As concerns this clone: The read ends 3 residues shy of where the CDR3 ends; the end is completed using the germline J gene. This sequence joins TRBV19 and TRBJ2-3, with D perhaps matching TRBD1 (6 bases). V dropped 3 bases and J dropped 1 base, with 8 bases sitting between them. CDR1 LNHDA and CDR2 SQIVND come from the germline V gene (reference sequence). The CDR3 covers 14 residues. The CDR3 is CASSMGQGTDTQYF. The CDR3 DNA, read in part, is TGTGCCAGTAGTATGGGACAAGGCACAGATACG.

Points on this clone: The read ends 3 residues before the CDR3 terminus; that terminus is restored from the germline J gene. The chain employs TRBV19 and TRBJ1-2; D is unresolved. Trimming shortened V by 7 bases and J by 6 bases, and 15 bases separated the two germline ends. Germline lookup yields CDR1 LNHDA and CDR2 SQIVND (reference sequence). The CDR3 is made up of 13 amino acids. The CDR3 is CASNPSRPNGYTF. The sequenced part of the CDR3 DNA is TGTGCCAGTAACCCCTCGCGTCCGAATGGC. Full variable domain (outside the CDR3, taken from reference TRBV19 and TRBJ1-2): DGGITQSPKYLFRKEGQNVTLSCEQNLNHDAMYWYRQDPGQGLRLIYYSQIVNDFQKGDIAEGYSVSREKKESFPLTVTSAQKNPTAFYLCASNPSRPNGYTFGSGTRLTVV.

About this clone: The DNA ends 3 residues before the CDR3 does, and the rest of the CDR3 is filled in from the germline J gene. V is TRBV20-1 and J is TRBJ1-5, with 7 bases identical to TRBD1. Germline V gives CDR1 DFQATT, CDR2 SNEGSKA (reference sequence). V shed 3 bases, J shed 6 bases, and the junction held 5 bases outside the gene matches. The CDR3 is made up of 13 amino acids. Incomplete CDR3 DNA: TGCAGTGCTAGGGCAGACAGGGTTCAGCCC. Its translation: CSARADRVQP. The CDR3 in full is CSARADRVQPQHF.

Of note for this clone: The read terminates 3 residues ahead of where the CDR3 ends, so the germline J gene completes it. The rearrangement joins TRBV5-1 to TRBJ1-1; no firm D call. Germline V lookup: CDR1 SGHRS, CDR2 YFSETQ. The CDR3 contains 14 residues. V was trimmed by 1 base and J by 0 bases, leaving 7 bases between them. The CDR3 sequence is CASSLQNMNTEAFF. The part of the CDR3 DNA that was read is TGCGCCAGCAGCTTGCAGAACATGAACACTGAA.

On this clone: The CDR3 goes on 3 residues after the read ends, and that part is filled in from the germline J gene. The chain is built from TRBV6-2 or TRBV6-3 and TRBJ1-1; D gene unclear. Germline assignment: CDR1 MNHEY and CDR2 SVGEGT. The V end was cut by 6 bases, the J end by 6 bases, with 14 bases between. This CDR3 comprises 13 residues. CDR3 region: CASRIDTWAEAFF. CDR3 DNA (partial): TGTGCCAGCAGAATCGACACATGGGCTGAA.

Points on this clone: The read ends 3 residues early relative to the CDR3; the germline J gene fills the gap. V and J are TRBV4-1 and TRBJ2-1; D gene uncertain. The CDR3 runs 16 residues. Germline CDR1 and CDR2: MGHRA and YSYEKL. Trimming pared 1 base from V and 0 bases from J, leaving 10 bases between. The DNA read from the CDR3 is TGCGCCAGCAGCCAAGTTAACTTAGTCTCCTACAATGAG. This sequence encodes CASSQVNLVSYNE. The whole CDR3 sequence reads CASSQVNLVSYNEQFF.

Points on this clone: The CDR3 extends 3 residues past the end of the read, so its final part is completed from the germline J gene. This sequence joins TRBV4-2 and TRBJ2-3, with D tentatively TRBD1 (6 bases). CDR3 length: 17 residues. Germline V lookup: CDR1 LGHNA, CDR2 YNFKEQ. V gave up 2 bases and J gave up 0 bases, with 15 bases separating them. Incomplete CDR3 DNA: TGTGCCAGCAGCCAATTCGAGGGGACATCCAGCACAGATACG. Encoded protein: CASSQFEGTSSTDT. Given in full, the CDR3 is CASSQFEGTSSTDTQYF.

A remark on this clone: The read ends 3 residues before the CDR3 terminus; that terminus is restored from the germline J gene. The chain recombines TRBV29-1 with TRBJ1-1, with 8 bases fitting TRBD1. Germline-derived CDR1 and CDR2 are SQVTM and ANQGSEA. The CDR3 is 13 amino acids. J gave up 1 base and V 7 bases, and 5 bases lay outside the gene matches. CDR3 residues: CSARGQENTEAFF. The sequenced CDR3 bases are TGCAGCGCCCGGGGACAGGAGAACACTGAA. Full variable domain (remainder filled in from reference TRBV29-1 and TRBJ1-1): SAVISQKPSRDICQRGTSLTIQCQVDSQVTMMFWYRQQPGQSLTLIATANQGSEATYESGFVIDKFPISRPNLTFSTLTVSNMSPEDSSIYLCSARGQENTEAFFGQGTRLTVV.

Incomplete CDR3 DNA: TGTGCCAGCAGGACAGGGGCGAACACCGGGGAG. Amino acid sequence: CASRTGANTGE. The entire CDR3 protein reads CASRTGANTGELFF. V and J are TRBV7-9 and TRBJ2-2; 8 bases fit TRBD1. With the read ending 3 residues before the CDR3 end, the germline J gene is used to fill in that end. V shed 6 bases and J 0 bases; nucleotides not matched to a gene: 0. This CDR3 contains 14 residues. CDR1 and CDR2 (germline): SEHNR, FQNEAQ (reference sequence).

Details on this clone: The CDR3 is cut off 3 residues early in the read; its end comes from the germline J gene. V is TRBV10-1 and J is TRBJ1-2; weak D call: TRBD1 (5 bases). The germline V gene has CDR1 WNHNN and CDR2 SYGVQD (reference sequence). Deletions cut 3 bases from V and 4 bases from J, with 9 bases between. This CDR3 has 13 amino acids. The CDR3 sequence is CASSEGERYGYTF. The CDR3 DNA, read in part, is TGCGCCAGCAGTGAAGGGGAACGCTATGGC.

The part of the CDR3 DNA that was read is TGTGCCAGCAGCCGACACCCCTTTGGACAGGGTTTCCAAGAGACC. Protein product: CASSRHPFGQGFQET. The complete CDR3 protein is CASSRHPFGQGFQETQYF. The V and J genes are TRBV7-6 and TRBJ2-5; 8 nucleotides match TRBD1. The CDR3 goes on 3 residues after the read ends, and that part is filled in from the germline J gene. CDR1 SGHVS and CDR2 FNYEAQ come from the germline V gene. The ends lost 5 bases at V and 1 base at J; junction bases unmatched: 15. The CDR3 consists of 18 residues.

For this clone: The read finishes 3 residues shy of the CDR3 end, and the germline J gene is used to complete it. The chain employs TRBV14 and TRBJ2-1; D remains unclear. The V gene's germline CDR1 is SGHDN and CDR2 FVKESK. V was pared by 6 bases and J by 4 bases, with 13 bases between. The CDR3 is 14 residues long. CDR3 in amino acids: CASSPNRVYNEQFF. The sequenced part of the CDR3 DNA is TGTGCCAGCAGTCCAAATCGGGTATACAATGAG.

On this clone: The read falls 3 residues short of the CDR3 end, and the missing part is taken from the germline J gene. The chain has TRBV19 and TRBJ2-7; D could derive from TRBD1 or TRBD2 (5 bases each). V lost 6 bases and J 5 bases, leaving 14 bases between the germline ends. The CDR3 is 13 amino acids. Germline V CDR1 and CDR2: LNHDA, SQIVND (reference sequence). This CDR3 reads CASSPRGRNEQYF. The sequenced part of the CDR3 DNA is TGTGCCAGTAGCCCGAGGGGTCGTAACGAG. Together with reference TRBV19 and TRBJ2-7, the CDR3 gives the full variable domain: DGGITQSPKYLFRKEGQNVTLSCEQNLNHDAMYWYRQDPGQGLRLIYYSQIVNDFQKGDIAEGYSVSREKKESFPLTVTSAQKNPTAFYLCASSPRGRNEQYFGPGTRLTVT.

Comment on this clone: The read ends 3 residues before the CDR3 terminus; that terminus is restored from the germline J gene. The chain couples TRBV30 to TRBJ2-5; 10 positions match TRBD2. CDR3 size: 16 residues. Germline values: CDR1 GTSNPN, CDR2 SVGIG (reference sequence). The V and J ends lost 3 bases and 5 bases, in that order; junction bases with no gene match: 12. The CDR3 protein is CAWSTSGALGWETQYF. Incomplete CDR3 DNA: TGTGCCTGGAGCACTAGCGGGGCCCTAGGTTGGGAGACC.

Points on this clone: The read terminates 3 residues before the CDR3 end, so the remaining end is supplied by the germline J gene. This chain uses TRBV5-1 with TRBJ1-2; perhaps TRBD1 as D (5 bases). Germline lookup yields CDR1 SGHRS and CDR2 YFSETQ. The CDR3 loop spans 13 amino acids. CDR3 in amino acids: CASSSGRAFGYTF. CDR3 DNA (partial): TGCGCCAGCAGCTCCGGCAGGGCTTTCGGC.